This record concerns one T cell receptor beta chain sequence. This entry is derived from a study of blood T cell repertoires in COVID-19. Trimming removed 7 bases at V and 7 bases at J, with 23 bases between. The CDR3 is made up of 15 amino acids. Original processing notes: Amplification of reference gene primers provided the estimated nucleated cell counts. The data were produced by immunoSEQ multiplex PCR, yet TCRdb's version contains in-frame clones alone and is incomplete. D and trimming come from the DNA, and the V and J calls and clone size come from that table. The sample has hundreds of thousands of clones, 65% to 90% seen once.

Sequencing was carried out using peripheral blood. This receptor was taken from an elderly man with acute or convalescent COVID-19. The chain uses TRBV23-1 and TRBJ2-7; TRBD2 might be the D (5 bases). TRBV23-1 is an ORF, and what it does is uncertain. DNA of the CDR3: TGCGCCAGCACCCCCGACCGGGCAGGTGACTATGAGCAGTACGTC. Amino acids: CASTPDRAGDYEQYV.